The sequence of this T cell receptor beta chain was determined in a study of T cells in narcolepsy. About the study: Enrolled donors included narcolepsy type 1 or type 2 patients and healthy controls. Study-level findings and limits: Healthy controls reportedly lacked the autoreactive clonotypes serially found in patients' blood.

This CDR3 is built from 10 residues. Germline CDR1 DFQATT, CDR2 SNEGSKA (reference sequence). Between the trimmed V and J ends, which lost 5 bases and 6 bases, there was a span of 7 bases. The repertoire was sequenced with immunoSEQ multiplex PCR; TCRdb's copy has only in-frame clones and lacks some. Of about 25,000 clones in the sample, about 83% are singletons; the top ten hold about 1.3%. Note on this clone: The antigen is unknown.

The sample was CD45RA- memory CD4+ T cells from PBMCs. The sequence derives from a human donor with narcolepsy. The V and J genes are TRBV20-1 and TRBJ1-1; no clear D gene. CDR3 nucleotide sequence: TGCAGTGCTCGGACTGCTGAAGCTTTCTTT. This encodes CSARTAEAFF.